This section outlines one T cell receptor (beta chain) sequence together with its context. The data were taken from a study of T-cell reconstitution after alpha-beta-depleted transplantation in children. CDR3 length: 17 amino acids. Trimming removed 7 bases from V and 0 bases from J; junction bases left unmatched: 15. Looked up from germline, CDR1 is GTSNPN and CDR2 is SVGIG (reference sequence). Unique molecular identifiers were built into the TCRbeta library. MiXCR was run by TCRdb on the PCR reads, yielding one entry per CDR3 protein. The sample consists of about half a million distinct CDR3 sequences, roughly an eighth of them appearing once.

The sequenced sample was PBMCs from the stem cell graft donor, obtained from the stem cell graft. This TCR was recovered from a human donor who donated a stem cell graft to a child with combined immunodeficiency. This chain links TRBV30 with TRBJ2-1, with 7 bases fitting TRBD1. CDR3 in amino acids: CALTGTDIFGSYNEQFF. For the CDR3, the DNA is TGTGCCTTGACCGGGACAGACATCTTCGGCTCCTACAATGAGCAGTTCTTC.